The T cell receptor (beta chain) described here comes from a study of T cell responses to AZD1222 COVID-19 vaccine. Germline CDR1 and CDR2: SGHNT and YYREEE (reference sequence). V was pared by 4 bases and J by 5 bases, with 12 bases between. The CDR3 covers 13 residues. Libraries were prepared by immunoSEQ multiplex PCR; TCRdb keeps only in-frame clonotypes and omits some of them. The sample lists about 130,000 clones; 90% to 95% were seen once. Note on this clone: Its antigen is undetermined.

Study-wide points: Clonal diversity was possibly underestimated, and white British individuals and females predominated among donors. It was only five to seven AZD1222 recipients who were seropositive at baseline.

The clonotype originates from an adult in good health. The gene calls are TRBV5-4 and TRBJ1-1; D ambiguous. This specimen consisted of peripheral blood, obtained on day 0 of AZD1222 vaccination. CDR3 loop: CASSDAMETEAFF. CDR3 nucleotides: TGTGCCAGCAGCGACGCCATGGAAACTGAAGCTTTCTTT.